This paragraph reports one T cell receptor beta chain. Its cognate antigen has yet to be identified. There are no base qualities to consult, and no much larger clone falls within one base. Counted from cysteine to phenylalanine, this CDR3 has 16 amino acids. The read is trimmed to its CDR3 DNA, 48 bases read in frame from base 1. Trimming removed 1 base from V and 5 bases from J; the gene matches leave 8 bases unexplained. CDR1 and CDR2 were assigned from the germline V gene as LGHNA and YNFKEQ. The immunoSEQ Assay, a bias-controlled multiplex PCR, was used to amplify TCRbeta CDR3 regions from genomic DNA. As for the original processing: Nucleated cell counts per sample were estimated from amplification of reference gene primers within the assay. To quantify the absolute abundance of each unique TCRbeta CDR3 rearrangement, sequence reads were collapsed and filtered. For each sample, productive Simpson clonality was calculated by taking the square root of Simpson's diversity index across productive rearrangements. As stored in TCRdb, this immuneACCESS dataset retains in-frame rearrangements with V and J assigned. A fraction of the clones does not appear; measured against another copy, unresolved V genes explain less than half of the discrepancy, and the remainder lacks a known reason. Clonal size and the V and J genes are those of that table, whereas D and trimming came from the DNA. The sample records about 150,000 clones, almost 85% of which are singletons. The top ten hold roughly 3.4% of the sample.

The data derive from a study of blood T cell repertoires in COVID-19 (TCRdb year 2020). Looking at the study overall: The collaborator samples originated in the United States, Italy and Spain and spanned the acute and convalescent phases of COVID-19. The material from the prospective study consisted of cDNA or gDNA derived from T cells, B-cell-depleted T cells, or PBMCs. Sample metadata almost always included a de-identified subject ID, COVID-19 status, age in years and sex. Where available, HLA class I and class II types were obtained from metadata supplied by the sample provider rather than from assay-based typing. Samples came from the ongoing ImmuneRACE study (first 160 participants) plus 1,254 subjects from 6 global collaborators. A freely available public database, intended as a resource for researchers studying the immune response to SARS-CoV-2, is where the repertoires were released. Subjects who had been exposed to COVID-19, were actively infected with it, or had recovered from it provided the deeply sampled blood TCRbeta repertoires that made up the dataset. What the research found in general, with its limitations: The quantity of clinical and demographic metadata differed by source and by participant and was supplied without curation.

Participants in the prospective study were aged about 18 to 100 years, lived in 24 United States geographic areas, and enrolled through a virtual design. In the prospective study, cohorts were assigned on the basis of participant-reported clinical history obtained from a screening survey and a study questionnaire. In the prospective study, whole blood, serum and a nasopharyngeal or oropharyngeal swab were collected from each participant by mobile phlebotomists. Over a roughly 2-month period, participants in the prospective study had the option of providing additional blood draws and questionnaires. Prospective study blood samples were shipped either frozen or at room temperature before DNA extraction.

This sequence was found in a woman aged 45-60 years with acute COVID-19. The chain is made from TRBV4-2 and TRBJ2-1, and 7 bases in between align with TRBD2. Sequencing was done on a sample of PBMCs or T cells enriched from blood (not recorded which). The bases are TGTGCCAGCAGCCAAGGACGTATAGCGGGCAACAATGAGCAGTTCTTC. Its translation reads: CASSQGRIAGNNEQFF.